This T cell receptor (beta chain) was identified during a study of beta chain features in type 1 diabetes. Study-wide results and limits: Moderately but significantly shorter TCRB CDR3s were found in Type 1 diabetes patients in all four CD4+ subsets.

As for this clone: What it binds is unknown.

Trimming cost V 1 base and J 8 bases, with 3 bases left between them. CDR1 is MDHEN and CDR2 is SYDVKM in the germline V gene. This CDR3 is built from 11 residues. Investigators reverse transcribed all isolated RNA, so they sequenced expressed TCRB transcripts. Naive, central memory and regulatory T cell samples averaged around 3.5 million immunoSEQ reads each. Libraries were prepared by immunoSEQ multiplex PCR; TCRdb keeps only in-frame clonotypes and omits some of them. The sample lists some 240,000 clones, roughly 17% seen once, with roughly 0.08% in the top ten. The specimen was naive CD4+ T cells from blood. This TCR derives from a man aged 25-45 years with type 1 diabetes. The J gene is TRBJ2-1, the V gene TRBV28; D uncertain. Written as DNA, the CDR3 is TGTGCCAGCAGTTTATCTGATGAGCAGTTCTTC. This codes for CASSLSDEQFF.